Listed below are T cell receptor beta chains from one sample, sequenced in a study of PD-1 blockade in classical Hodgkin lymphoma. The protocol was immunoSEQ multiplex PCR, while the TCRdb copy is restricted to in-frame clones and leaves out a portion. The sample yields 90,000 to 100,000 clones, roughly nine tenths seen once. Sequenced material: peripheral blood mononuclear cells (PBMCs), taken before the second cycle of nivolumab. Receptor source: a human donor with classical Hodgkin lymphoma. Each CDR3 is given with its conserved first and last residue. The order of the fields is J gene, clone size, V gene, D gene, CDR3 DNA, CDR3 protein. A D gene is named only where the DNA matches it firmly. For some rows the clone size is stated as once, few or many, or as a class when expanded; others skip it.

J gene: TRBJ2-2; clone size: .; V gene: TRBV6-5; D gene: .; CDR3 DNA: TGTGCCAGCAGTTACAGTCAGGCGCCCGGGGAGCTGTTTTTT; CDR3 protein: CASSYSQAPGELFF
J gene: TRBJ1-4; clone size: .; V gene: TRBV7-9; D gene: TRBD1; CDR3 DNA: TGTGCCAGCAGCTCGACTAGGACAGGGGATAATGAAAAACTGTTTTTT; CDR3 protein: CASSSTRTGDNEKLFF
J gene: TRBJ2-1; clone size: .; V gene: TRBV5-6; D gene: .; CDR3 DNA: TGTGCCAGCAGCTTGGAAGTGTGGGGGGATAGCTCCTACAATGAGCAGTTCTTC; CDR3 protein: CASSLEVWGDSSYNEQFF
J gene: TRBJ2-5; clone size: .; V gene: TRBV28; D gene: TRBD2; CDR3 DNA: TGTGCCAGCAGCTTAGCGGGGTCGACGGGGGGGACCCAGTACTTC; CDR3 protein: CASSLAGSTGGTQYF
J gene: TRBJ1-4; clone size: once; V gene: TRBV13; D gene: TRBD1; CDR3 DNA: TGTGCCAGCAGCCTGGACAGGGGGCATGAAAAACTGTTTTTT; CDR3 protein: CASSLDRGHEKLFF
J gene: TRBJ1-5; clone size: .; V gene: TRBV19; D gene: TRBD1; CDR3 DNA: TGTGCCAGTCAGGACAGGGGGCAGGTTCAGCCCCAGCATTTT; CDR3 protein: CASQDRGQVQPQHF
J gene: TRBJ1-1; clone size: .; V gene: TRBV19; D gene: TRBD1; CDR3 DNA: TGTGCCAGTAGTATAGAAGGGACAGCGAACACTGAAGCTTTCTTT; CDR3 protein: CASSIEGTANTEAFF
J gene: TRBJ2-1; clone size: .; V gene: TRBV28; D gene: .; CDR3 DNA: TGTGCCAGCAGTTCCCGGACAGCCTACAATGAGCAGTTCTTC; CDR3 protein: CASSSRTAYNEQFF
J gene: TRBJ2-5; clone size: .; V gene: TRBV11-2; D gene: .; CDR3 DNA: TGTGCCAGCAGCACCGCTCGCCGGACCCAAGAGACCCAGTACTTC; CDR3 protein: CASSTARRTQETQYF
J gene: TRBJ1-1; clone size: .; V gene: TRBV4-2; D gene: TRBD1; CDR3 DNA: TGTGCCAGCAGCCAAGACAGGGGGGGACCGAACACTGAAGCTTTCTTT; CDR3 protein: CASSQDRGGPNTEAFF
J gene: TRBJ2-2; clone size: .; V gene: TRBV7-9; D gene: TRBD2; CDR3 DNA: TGTGCCAGCAGCCCTCGGGGGGGTCCCAACACCGGGGAGCTGTTTTTT; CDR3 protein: CASSPRGGPNTGELFF
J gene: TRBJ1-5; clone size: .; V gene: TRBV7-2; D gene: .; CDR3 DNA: TGTGCCAGCAGCTCGCAGGGAAGCAATCAGCCCCAGCATTTT; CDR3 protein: CASSSQGSNQPQHF
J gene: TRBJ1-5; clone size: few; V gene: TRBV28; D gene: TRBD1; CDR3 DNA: TGTGCCAGCAGTTTAGCGACAGGGGACCAGCCCCAGCATTTT; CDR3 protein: CASSLATGDQPQHF
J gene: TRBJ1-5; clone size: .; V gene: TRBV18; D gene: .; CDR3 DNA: TGTGCCAGCTCACCACCGGGGATGGGACCCCAGCATTTT; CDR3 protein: CASSPPGMGPQHF
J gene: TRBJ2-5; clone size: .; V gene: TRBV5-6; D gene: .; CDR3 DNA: TGTGCCAGCAGCTTGGCAGAGACCCAGTACTTC; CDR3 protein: CASSLAETQYF
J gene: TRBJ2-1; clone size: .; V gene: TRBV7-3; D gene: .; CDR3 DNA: TGTGCCAGCAGCGCACAGGGACACCTTAACAATGAGCAGTTCTTC; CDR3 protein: CASSAQGHLNNEQFF
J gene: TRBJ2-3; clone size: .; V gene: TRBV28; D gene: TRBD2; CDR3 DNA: TGTGCCAGCAGGATACTAGCGCTAAGTGAGGGTACGCAGTATTTT; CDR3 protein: CASRILALSEGTQYF
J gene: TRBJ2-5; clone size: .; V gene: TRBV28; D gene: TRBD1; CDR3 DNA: TGTGCCAGCACCGTTCTCCCTACCAGGGGGTATCGGGAGACCCAGTACTTC; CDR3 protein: CASTVLPTRGYRETQYF
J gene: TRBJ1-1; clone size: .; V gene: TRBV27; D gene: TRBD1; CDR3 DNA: TGTGCCAGCAGTTTGACAGGGCGGACTGAAGCTTTCTTT; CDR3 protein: CASSLTGRTEAFF
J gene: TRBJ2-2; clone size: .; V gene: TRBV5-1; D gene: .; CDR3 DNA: TGCGCCAGCAGCTTGACAGGCACCCCGAACACCGGGGAGCTGTTTTTT; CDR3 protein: CASSLTGTPNTGELFF
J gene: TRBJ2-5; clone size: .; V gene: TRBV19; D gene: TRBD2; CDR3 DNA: TGTGCCAGTAGTATAGTTCCGCTAGCGGGAGCATTTGAGACCCAGTACTTC; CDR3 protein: CASSIVPLAGAFETQYF
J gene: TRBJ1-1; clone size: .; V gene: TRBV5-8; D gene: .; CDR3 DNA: TGTGCCAGCAGCTTGGTTGGGGGAACCACTGAAGCTTTCTTT; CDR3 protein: CASSLVGGTTEAFF
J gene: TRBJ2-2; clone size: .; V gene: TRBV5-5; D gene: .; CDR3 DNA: TGTGCCAGCAGCTCACAGGTTTCCGGGGAGCTGTTTTTT; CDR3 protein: CASSSQVSGELFF
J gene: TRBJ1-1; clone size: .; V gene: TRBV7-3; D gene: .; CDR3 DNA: TGTGCCAGCAGCTTGTTGGCCCAGGGCACTGAAGCTTTCTTT; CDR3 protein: CASSLLAQGTEAFF
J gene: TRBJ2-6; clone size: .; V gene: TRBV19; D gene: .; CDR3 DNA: TGTGCCAGTAGTATACAGGGGCCTGGGGCCAACGTCCTGACTTTC; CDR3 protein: CASSIQGPGANVLTF
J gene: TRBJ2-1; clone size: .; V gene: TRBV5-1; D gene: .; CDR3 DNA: TGCGCCAGCAGCTTGAACCTTGGGAATGAGCAGTTCTTC; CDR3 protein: CASSLNLGNEQFF
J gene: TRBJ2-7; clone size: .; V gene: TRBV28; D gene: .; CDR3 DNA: TGTGCCAGCATACGGTCGGCGACCTACGAGCAGTACTTC; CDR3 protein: CASIRSATYEQYF
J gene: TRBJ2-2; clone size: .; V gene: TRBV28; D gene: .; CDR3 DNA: TGTGCCAGCATCCCGACGGGGAAGAACACCGGGGAGCTGTTTTTT; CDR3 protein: CASIPTGKNTGELFF
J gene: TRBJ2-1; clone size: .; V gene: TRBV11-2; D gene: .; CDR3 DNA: TGTGCCAGCAGCCCTAGCAGGGGGGAGGTCTCCTACAATGAGCAGTTCTTC; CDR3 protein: CASSPSRGEVSYNEQFF
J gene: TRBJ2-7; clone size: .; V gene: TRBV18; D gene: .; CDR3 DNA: TGTGCCAGCTCACCAAACGGGGCTACCTACGAGCAGTACTTC; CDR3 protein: CASSPNGATYEQYF
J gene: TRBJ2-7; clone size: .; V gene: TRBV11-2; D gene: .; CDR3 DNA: TGTGCCAGCAGCTTAGACCGTTTCAAGGGGGATCAGTACTTC; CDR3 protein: CASSLDRFKGDQYF
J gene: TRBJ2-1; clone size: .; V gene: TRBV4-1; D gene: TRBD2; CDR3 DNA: TGCGCCAGCAGCCAAGATCCGCGGGGGTACTACAATGAGCAGTTCTTC; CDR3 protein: CASSQDPRGYYNEQFF
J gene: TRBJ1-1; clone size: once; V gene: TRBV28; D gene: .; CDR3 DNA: TGTGCCAGCAGTTTAGGGTTGGGGAGCACTGAAGCTTTCTTT; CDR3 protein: CASSLGLGSTEAFF
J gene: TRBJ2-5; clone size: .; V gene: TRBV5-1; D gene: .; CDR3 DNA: TGCGCCAGCAGTCCCCCTACAGGGATTGAGACCCAGTACTTC; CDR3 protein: CASSPPTGIETQYF
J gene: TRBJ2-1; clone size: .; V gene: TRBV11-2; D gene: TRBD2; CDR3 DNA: TGTGCCAGCAGCTTACTTGAGACTAGCGACTCCTACAATGAGCAGTTCTTC; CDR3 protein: CASSLLETSDSYNEQFF